A selection of T cell receptor beta chains follows, all from one sample in a study of T-cell memory formation after mild COVID-19. TCRdb passed the 5' RACE reads through MiXCR, listing each CDR3 protein once. In the table there are 250,000 to 300,000 distinct CDR3 sequences, under 20% of which are singletons. Sequenced sample: PBMCs or a T cell subset sorted from them (not recorded which). These receptors all stem from a man aged 18 to 30 who had mild COVID-19 (a few samples of this study predate the infection). Cell type and time point are not known. Both conserved end residues are part of each CDR3. The D gene is left open where the match is weak. Some rows have no size entry. The others give once, few or many, or a class for an expanded clone.

-,TRBJ1-5,TRBV29-1,few,TGCAGCGTTGTGGTCGGAAATCAGCCCCAGCATTTT,CSVVVGNQPQHF
-,TRBJ1-5,TRBV25-1,many,TGTGCCAGCAGTGAATCAAACAGGGCAATCGACAATCAGCCCCAGCATTTT,CASSESNRAIDNQPQHF
-,TRBJ1-2,TRBV7-6,few,TGTGCCAGCAGCTCACATAGAAGATATGGCTACACCTTC,CASSSHRRYGYTF
TRBD2,TRBJ2-1,TRBV14,-,TGTGCCAGCAGCCTGGGACTAGCGGGGCAGCAGTTCTTC,CASSLGLAGQQFF
-,TRBJ2-1,TRBV7-9,many,TGCGCCAGCAGCTTACAGGGCCCCTACAATGAGCAGTTCTTC,CASSLQGPYNEQFF
TRBD2,TRBJ2-3,TRBV11-2,-,TGTGCCAGCAGCTTAGTCTTGGAGCGGGGGCTCAGCACAGATACGCAGTATTTT,CASSLVLERGLSTDTQYF
TRBD1,TRBJ2-7,TRBV6-5,-,TGTGCCAGCAGTCCCCGGGACAGGGGCTACGAGCAGTACTTC,CASSPRDRGYEQYF
-,TRBJ1-1,TRBV28,many,TGTGCCAGCAGTTTATACCAAGTTGTGGGAGAAGCTTTCTTT,CASSLYQVVGEAFF
-,TRBJ2-1,TRBV7-3,-,TGTGCCAGCAGCGTAGGGGCGTGGGCCAATGAGCAGTTCTTC,CASSVGAWANEQFF
TRBD2,TRBJ2-5,TRBV7-6,-,TGTGCCAGCAGCTTTCTAGCGGGGGATGCGGAGACCCAGTACTTC,CASSFLAGDAETQYF
-,TRBJ2-2,TRBV7-2,few,TGTGCCAGCAGCTTTGGGACGGGGCTAACCGGGGAGCTGTTTTTT,CASSFGTGLTGELFF
-,TRBJ2-2,TRBV5-8,few,TGTGCCAGCAGCCTGTGGCAGGGATACACCGGGGAGCTGTTTTTT,CASSLWQGYTGELFF
-,TRBJ1-5,TRBV19,few,TGTGCCAGTAGTATAGTTTGGACTGCAGACAATCAGCCCCAGCATTTT,CASSIVWTADNQPQHF
TRBD1,TRBJ1-6,TRBV20-1,few,TGCAGTGCTAGAGATAGACTGAAGGACAGGGTGAAGGCCCTCCACTTT,CSARDRLKDRVKALHF
-,TRBJ1-2,TRBV5-8,few,TGTGCCAGCAGCCAGTGGGACGGAGCTAACTATGGCTACACCTTC,CASSQWDGANYGYTF
-,TRBJ2-7,TRBV7-2,few,TGTGCCAGCAGCTTAATGGGTATGAGCTCCTACGAGCAGTACTTC,CASSLMGMSSYEQYF
-,TRBJ1-1,TRBV11-2,few,TGTGCCAGCAGCCGCCAGGGACTCATGAACACTGAAGCTTTCTTT,CASSRQGLMNTEAFF
-,TRBJ1-1,TRBV29-1,-,TGCAGCGCTAGTCCCGTCTTGAACACTGAAGCTTTCTTT,CSASPVLNTEAFF
-,TRBJ2-1,TRBV6-1,-,TGTGCCACCTCTAGGGGGGCTAGCGGAAACAATGAGCAGTTCTTC,CATSRGASGNNEQFF
-,TRBJ2-2,TRBV2,-,TGTGCCAGCAGGACAGGGCGGGGCACCGGGGAGCTGTTTTTT,CASRTGRGTGELFF
-,TRBJ1-2,TRBV20-1,many,TGCAGTGCTAGAGAGGGTAACTATGGCTACACCTTC,CSAREGNYGYTF
-,TRBJ2-7,TRBV3-1,-,TGTGCCAGCAGCCAGCGGGGCTATTACGAGCAGTACTTC,CASSQRGYYEQYF
-,TRBJ2-1,TRBV5-5,many,TGTGCCAGCAGCTTTGGCGGCGATTCGAGGAATGAGCAGTTCTTC,CASSFGGDSRNEQFF
-,TRBJ2-5,TRBV5-6,few,TGTGCCAGCAGTGTTCTCTGGGAACGAGAGACCCAGTACTTC,CASSVLWERETQYF
TRBD1,TRBJ1-2,TRBV5-1,-,TGCGCCAGCAGCTCCTACCCAGACAGGGGGCAGGATGGCTACACCTTC,CASSSYPDRGQDGYTF
-,TRBJ2-5,TRBV19,few,TGTGCCAGTAGTAACAGGAAGACCCAGTACTTC,CASSNRKTQYF
-,TRBJ1-1,TRBV4-1,-,TGCGCCAGCAGCCAAAGAGAGAACACTGAAGCTTTCTTT,CASSQRENTEAFF
-,TRBJ2-3,TRBV7-3,many,TGTGCCAGCAGCTTATACGGGGGGCGCACAGATACGCAGTATTTT,CASSLYGGRTDTQYF
TRBD1,TRBJ2-7,TRBV4-2,-,TGTGCCAGCAGCCAACCGGACAGGAGGAGCTCCTACGAGCAGTACTTC,CASSQPDRRSSYEQYF
-,TRBJ1-4,TRBV7-2,few,TGTGCCAGCAGCTCGGACCGAAATGAAAAACTGTTTTTT,CASSSDRNEKLFF
TRBD2,TRBJ2-2,TRBV5-1,-,TGCGCCAGCGAAAAAAAACCGGGACTAGCAACCGGGGAGCTGTTTTTT,CASEKKPGLATGELFF
-,TRBJ2-1,TRBV20-1,many,TGCAGTGCTTCGACCTCAGCCGATGAGCAGTTCTTC,CSASTSADEQFF
-,TRBJ2-3,TRBV5-1,few,TGCGCCAGCAGCTTGGCTCTAGCTCACACAGATACGCAGTATTTT,CASSLALAHTDTQYF
-,TRBJ1-2,TRBV19,-,TGTGCCAGTAGTTCTGGGCGGGGGACTCCCCTCTATGGCTACACCTTC,CASSSGRGTPLYGYTF
-,TRBJ2-2,TRBV5-1,many,TGTGCCAGCAGCTTGGCCGGGGAGCTGTTTTTT,CASSLAGELFF
-,TRBJ2-1,TRBV4-3,-,TGCGCCAGCAGCCAAGATGGGTTAGGGGCCTACAATGAGCAGTTCTTC,CASSQDGLGAYNEQFF
TRBD1,TRBJ1-1,TRBV4-3,few,TGCGCCAGCAAGGGACAGGGGAACACTGAAGCTTTCTTT,CASKGQGNTEAFF
-,TRBJ2-3,TRBV12-3/TRBV12-4,-,TGTGCCAGCAGAGGGAGTTCCAGCACAGATACGCAGTATTTT,CASRGSSSTDTQYF
-,TRBJ2-7,TRBV11-2,many,TGTGCCAGCAGCCCGGGGACAGAGCAGTACTTC,CASSPGTEQYF